This entry lists 20 T cell receptor beta chains sequenced from one sample in a study of identical twins. One entry per CDR3 protein, called by TCRdb with MiXCR from the 5' RACE reads. Of 200,000 or so distinct CDR3 sequences in the sample, roughly 7.5% were seen once. Another study also made use of these data, one on yellow fever vaccine responses in identical twins.

Sequencing used memory (CD45RO+) T cells sorted from blood. Receptors originate from a woman aged 18-29 years in good health.

The chain combines TRBV20-1 with TRBJ1-1, with D uncertain. The V gene's germline CDR1 is DFQATT and CDR2 SNEGSKA (reference sequence). V lost 5 bases and J 1 base, leaving 17 bases between the germline ends. The CDR3 loop spans 15 amino acids. The CDR3 region is CSAPLNGQANTEAFF. CDR3 DNA: TGCAGTGCTCCCCTCAATGGGCAGGCGAACACTGAAGCTTTCTTT.

This clonotype was counted ten times or more. This chain links TRBV5-1 with TRBJ2-5, with D perhaps assigned TRBD1 or TRBD2 (5 bases each). The CDR3 is 12 amino acids. Per germline, CDR1 SGHRS and CDR2 YFSETQ. The V end lost 4 bases, the J end lost 4 bases, and 8 bases lay between the germline ends. The CDR3 region has the DNA TGCGCCAGCAGCCGGGACGGAGAGACCCAGTACTTC. This translates into CASSRDGETQYF.

This chain connects TRBV7-6 to TRBJ1-1; possible D gene TRBD1, 6 bases. Between the trimmed V and J ends, which lost 0 bases and 0 bases, there was a span of 11 bases. Germline V CDR1 and CDR2: SGHVS, FNYEAQ. The CDR3 covers 16 residues. Here the CDR3 reads CASSLAPGAMNTEAFF. CDR3 sequence (DNA): TGTGCCAGCAGCTTAGCGCCGGGGGCTATGAACACTGAAGCTTTCTTT.

This clonotype was detected many times. The rearrangement links TRBV5-1 to TRBJ1-1; 9 bases are a match to TRBD1. The CDR3 is 13 residues long. Germline assignment: CDR1 SGHRS and CDR2 YFSETQ. V was clipped by 4 bases and J by 7 bases; unmatched bases: 5. CDR3 amino acids: CASSADRGGEAFF. The CDR3 DNA sequence: TGCGCCAGCAGCGCGGACAGGGGTGGTGAAGCTTTCTTT.

This rearrangement joins TRBV20-1 to TRBJ1-5; 7 bases fit TRBD1. The CDR3 is 15 residues long. V was clipped by 6 bases and J by 0 bases; unmatched bases: 8. Germline V gene lookup returns CDR1 DFQATT and CDR2 SNEGSKA (reference sequence). CDR3 in amino acids: CSAKDRTLSNQPQHF. Written as DNA, the CDR3 is TGCAGTGCCAAGGACAGGACCCTTAGCAATCAGCCCCAGCATTTT.

The J gene is TRBJ2-1, the V gene TRBV6-1, with D tentatively TRBD2 (5 bases). The length of the CDR3 is 14 residues. The V end was cut by 10 bases, the J end by 6 bases, with 19 bases between. CDR1 MNHNS and CDR2 SASEGT come from the germline V gene. CDR3 sequence: CAMAEAGPSNEQFF. The CDR3 DNA reads as TGTGCCATGGCGGAGGCAGGCCCAAGCAATGAGCAGTTCTTC.

This clonotype was recorded a few times. This chain uses TRBV7-2 with TRBJ2-7; maybe TRBD1 (6 bases). The V gene's germline CDR1 is SGHTA and CDR2 FQGNSA. V shed 3 bases and J shed 0 bases, with 15 bases lying between them. CDR3 length: 16 amino acids. In nucleotides, the CDR3 is TGTGCCAGCAGCTTTTCAGGGGCCATAAGCTCCTACGAGCAGTACTTC. Translating it yields CASSFSGAISSYEQYF.

This clonotype was found a few times. The J gene is TRBJ2-1, the V gene TRBV6-2 or TRBV6-3; D is possibly TRBD2 (7 bases). V was cut by 3 bases and J by 7 bases, with 16 bases left in between. This CDR3 spans 15 amino acids. CDR1 is MNHEY and CDR2 is SVGEGT in the germline V gene. The CDR3 is CASSYWGGAANEQFF. Here the CDR3 DNA reads TGTGCCAGCAGTTATTGGGGGGGGGCCGCGAATGAGCAGTTCTTC.

The V call is TRBV20-1, the J call TRBJ2-3; D remains ambiguous. CDR1 DFQATT and CDR2 SNEGSKA come from the germline V gene (reference sequence). The CDR3 totals 14 residues. V was pared by 5 bases and J by 0 bases, with 12 bases between. CDR3 region: CSALPVTSTDTQYF. CDR3 bases: TGCAGTGCTTTACCTGTGACTAGCACAGATACGCAGTATTTT.

This clonotype has only a few counts. This sequence joins TRBV12-3 or TRBV12-4 and TRBJ2-2, with D hard to call. V lost 2 bases and J 7 bases, leaving 14 bases between the germline ends. The CDR3 spans 15 residues. The CDR3 DNA follows: TGTGCCAGCAGTTTAAGGGCAACAAGTAACGGGGAGCTGTTTTTT. Its translation: CASSLRATSNGELFF.

V usage is TRBV2 and J usage is TRBJ2-1; 8 bases align to TRBD1. CDR1 and CDR2 (germline): SNHLY, FYNNEI. The CDR3 has 17 residues. J lost 7 bases, V lost 7 bases, and 18 bases had no gene match. CDR3 region: CASTLLPGQDRRNEQFF. The CDR3 DNA follows: TGTGCCAGCACCCTCCTACCGGGACAGGACCGGAGGAATGAGCAGTTCTTC.

The V gene is TRBV28, the J gene TRBJ2-2, with 7 bases matching TRBD2. CDR1 is MDHEN and CDR2 is SYDVKM in the germline V gene. The CDR3 is 16 amino acids. J lost 4 bases, V lost 2 bases, and 7 bases had no gene match. The CDR3, as DNA: TGTGCCAGCAGTTTAGCGGGAGATCGAAGCACCGGGGAGCTGTTTTTT. This encodes CASSLAGDRSTGELFF. The whole variable domain, filled in from reference TRBV28 and TRBJ2-2, reads DVKVTQSSRYLVKRTGEKVFLECVQDMDHENMFWYRQDPGLGLRLIYFSYDVKMKEKGDIPEGYSVSREKKERFSLILESASTNQTSMYLCASSLAGDRSTGELFFGEGSRLTVL.

This clonotype was counted many times. The chain uses TRBV5-6 and TRBJ2-1, with 8 nucleotides matching TRBD1. With V trimmed by 3 bases and J by 2 bases, 4 bases remained unmatched. CDR1 and CDR2 (germline): SGHDT, YYEEEE. The CDR3 is made up of 15 amino acids. The chain's CDR3 is CASSWGQAAYNEQFF. For the CDR3, the DNA is TGTGCCAGCAGCTGGGGACAGGCCGCCTACAATGAGCAGTTCTTC.

This clonotype was recorded many times. The chain combines TRBV7-9 with TRBJ1-1, with a weak D call TRBD1 (6 bases). The ends were cut back, 5 bases at V and 2 bases at J, with 18 bases in the middle. Germline assignment: CDR1 SEHNR and CDR2 FQNEAQ (reference sequence). This CDR3 region has 16 residues. CDR3 nucleotide sequence: TGTGCCAGCAGCCCTTACCAAGACAGGATTAACACTGAAGCTTTCTTT. Translated, it gives CASSPYQDRINTEAFF.

This clonotype was observed a few times. V gene TRBV7-2 combines with J gene TRBJ1-5; 8 bases line up with TRBD1. Germline V gives CDR1 SGHTA, CDR2 FQGNSA. CDR3 length: 15 amino acids. Germline trimming cut 5 bases from V and 4 bases from J; bases unmatched to any gene: 7. The CDR3 sequence: CASSPRTGLNQPQHF. DNA of the CDR3: TGTGCCAGCAGCCCACGGACAGGGCTGAATCAGCCCCAGCATTTT.

This clonotype appeared a few times. The chain is built from TRBV11-2 and TRBJ2-7; D gene ambiguous. This CDR3 has 13 amino acids. The V end was cut by 1 base, the J end by 5 bases, with 9 bases between. Germline CDR1 SGHAT, CDR2 FQNNGV. CDR3 loop: CASSLVGQNEQYF. CDR3 sequence (DNA): TGTGCCAGCAGCTTAGTCGGGCAGAACGAGCAGTACTTC.

The chain uses TRBV4-3 and TRBJ2-1; perhaps D is TRBD1 or TRBD2 (6 bases each). CDR3 length: 16 amino acids. CDR1 is LGHNA, CDR2 YSLEER, per germline. Trimming removed 5 bases from V and 6 bases from J, with 20 bases in between. CDR3 sequence (DNA): TGCGCCAGCAGCGGGCGAGGGAGTAGGGGGGTCAATGAGCAGTTCTTC. Translating gives CASSGRGSRGVNEQFF.

Ten or more counts support this clonotype. The chain joins TRBV10-3 to TRBJ2-7, with D maybe TRBD1 (5 bases). V was shortened by 0 bases and J by 1 base, with 7 bases between the two germline ends. The CDR3 extends over 14 amino acids. Germline assignment: CDR1 ENHRY and CDR2 SYGVKD. The CDR3 DNA is TGTGCCATCAGTGAGTCCGACAGTTCCTACGAGCAGTACTTC. It translates to CAISESDSSYEQYF.

The V gene is TRBV4-1, the J gene TRBJ2-5; D unclear. V was cut by 1 base and J by 0 bases, with 9 bases left in between. This CDR3 spans 15 amino acids. Germline assignment: CDR1 MGHRA and CDR2 YSYEKL. CDR3 sequence: CASSQAPWYQETQYF. Here the CDR3 DNA reads TGCGCCAGCAGCCAAGCGCCCTGGTACCAAGAGACCCAGTACTTC.

This chain joins TRBV28 and TRBJ2-7; 7 bases match TRBD1. The CDR3 runs to 13 residues. Germline CDR1 and CDR2: MDHEN and SYDVKM. Losses at the gene ends were 10 bases for V and 0 bases for J; bases not matched to a gene: 6. CDR3 DNA: TGTGCCACCAGACAGGGATCCTCCTACGAGCAGTACTTC. It encodes CATRQGSSYEQYF.